The entry below gives a single TCR beta chain sequence along with its context. TCRdb independently ran MiXCR on the 5' RACE reads; one entry per CDR3 protein. The table lists fewer than 250,000 distinct CDR3 sequences, over 8% of them singletons. The source of the sample is a study of identical twins. Germline loops: CDR1 LNHDA, CDR2 SQIVND (reference sequence). The CDR3 has 12 residues. The trim removed 10 bases at V and 8 bases at J, leaving 2 bases unmatched. The chain recombines TRBV19 with TRBJ1-6; 10 positions agree with TRBD1. This clonotype was obtained from a woman between 18 and 30 years old in good health. Sequencing input: memory (CD45RO+) T cells sorted from blood. The CDR3 protein is CATGTGDSPLHF. CDR3 nucleotides: TGTGCCACCGGGACAGGGGATTCACCCCTCCACTTT.